Sequencing of this T cell receptor (beta chain) was carried out in a study of T-cell memory formation after mild COVID-19. Sample barcodes and UMIs were carried by the TCR alpha and TCR beta cDNA libraries that 5'RACE generated with constant-segment primers. Each CDR3 protein is one row after TCRdb ran MiXCR on the 5' RACE reads. The table has fewer than 400,000 distinct CDR3 sequences, roughly 15% seen once; the top ten hold roughly 21%. Germline V CDR1 and CDR2: KGHDR, SFDVKD. The CDR3 spans 18 residues. The V gene end was trimmed by 3 bases and the J gene end by 5 bases; junction bases not matched to a gene: 16.

The sample taken for sequencing was PBMCs or a T cell subset sorted from them (not recorded which). The TCR sequence derives from a man younger than 30 who had mild COVID-19 (a few samples of this study predate the infection). Cell type and time point are not known. The chain recombines TRBV24-1 with TRBJ2-5; TRBD2 agrees at 8 bases. CDR3 protein: CATSDNGAGVLWGETQYF. Written as DNA, the CDR3 is TGTGCCACCAGTGATAATGGAGCGGGGGTCCTTTGGGGGGAGACCCAGTACTTC.